This TCR beta chain originates from a study of cytomegalovirus exposure and HLA in healthy donors. Remarks on this clone: Its specificity is unknown.

Germline loops: CDR1 SGHRS, CDR2 YFSETQ. The CDR3 is 14 amino acids. Trimming shortened V by 1 base and J by 8 bases, and 10 bases separated the two germline ends. Study-level points and caveats: Reported results showed that the classifier diagnosed cytomegalovirus status with high specificity and sensitivity. A link between a missense DCLRE1C variant and TCR beta V- and J-gene trimming emerged from a later analysis.

PCR involved 60 Vbeta and 13 Jbeta primers. Libraries were prepared by immunoSEQ multiplex PCR; TCRdb keeps only in-frame clonotypes and omits some of them. The sample includes approximately 110,000 clones, around 82% of them seen just once. This TCR came from a woman in her 30s in good health and CMV-seropositive. The V call is TRBV5-1, the J call TRBJ1-6; D might be TRBD1 (5 bases). Sequenced: PBMCs. This CDR3 reads CASSLRGKDSPLHF. DNA for the CDR3: TGCGCCAGCAGCTTGCGGGGGAAGGATTCACCCCTCCACTTT.